The next 7 T cell receptor beta chains were all read from a single sample in a study of identifying expanded T cells in peripheral blood. Some clones are missing from TCRdb's copy, which holds only in-frame ones; the method was immunoSEQ multiplex PCR. The data contain roughly 63,000 clones, roughly four fifths of them seen just once; the ten biggest clones take up approximately 19%. The sample comprised blood. The receptors shown here come from a person between 18 and 70 years old in good health.

This clone showed up just once. The rearrangement joins TRBV7-6 to TRBJ2-1; tentative D call: TRBD2 (5 bases). V was clipped by 1 base and J by 8 bases, with 6 bases between them. The CDR3 has 12 residues. Germline V gene lookup returns CDR1 SGHVS and CDR2 FNYEAQ. CDR3 amino acids: CASSLERDEQFF. DNA of the CDR3: TGTGCCAGCAGCTTAGAGAGGGATGAGCAGTTCTTC.

This clone was seen a handful of times. This chain connects TRBV19 to TRBJ1-2; the match to TRBD1 covers 11 bases. The CDR3 is 13 amino acids. The V segment lost 9 bases and the J segment 8 bases; nucleotides outside the gene matches: 8. The germline V gene has CDR1 LNHDA and CDR2 SQIVND (reference sequence). The CDR3 coding sequence is TGTGCCAGCGCCCTGGACAGGGGGCGAGGCTACACCTTC. This codes for CASALDRGRGYTF.

CDR3 residues: CASSGTAMNTEAFF. In DNA form, the CDR3 reads TGTGCCAGCAGCGGGACAGCTATGAACACTGAAGCTTTCTTT. V gene TRBV7-9 combines with J gene TRBJ1-1, with 7 bases that match TRBD1. The CDR3 runs to 14 residues. The V gene end was trimmed by 5 bases and the J gene end by 0 bases; junction bases not matched to a gene: 3. Germline V lookup: CDR1 SEHNR, CDR2 FQNEAQ (reference sequence).

V is TRBV4-2 and J is TRBJ2-3; 15 bases match TRBD2. Germline V gene data show CDR1 as LGHNA and CDR2 as YNFKEQ. This CDR3 spans 17 amino acids. The trim removed 1 base at V and 1 base at J, leaving 0 bases unmatched. CDR3: CASSQGTSGRGTDTQYF. CDR3 nucleotides: TGTGCCAGCAGCCAAGGGACTAGCGGGAGGGGCACAGATACGCAGTATTTT.

V is TRBV7-2 and J is TRBJ2-1; 8 nucleotides match TRBD2. V lost 5 bases to trimming and J lost 6 bases; unmatched junction nucleotides: 9. Germline V CDR1 and CDR2: SGHTA, FQGNSA. This CDR3 has 15 amino acids. The CDR3 DNA reads as TGTGCCAGCAGCCCCAGGGGACTAGAGGGCAATGAGCAGTTCTTC. Translation: CASSPRGLEGNEQFF.

The V gene is TRBV29-1, the J gene TRBJ2-7; 8 bases align to TRBD2. Per the germline V gene, CDR1 is SQVTM and CDR2 is ANQGSEA. V shed 5 bases, J shed 6 bases, and the junction held 15 bases outside the gene matches. The CDR3 consists of 15 residues. The CDR3: CSVSGGDNRYSEQYF. CDR3 nucleotides: TGCAGCGTTTCGGGGGGGGACAACCGATATAGCGAGCAGTACTTC.

The chain couples TRBV11-2 to TRBJ2-7; no clear D. CDR1 SGHAT and CDR2 FQNNGV come from the germline V gene. V lost 3 bases and J 5 bases, leaving 14 bases between the germline ends. The CDR3 loop spans 14 amino acids. The CDR3 protein is CASSFRGVTHEQYF. As DNA, the CDR3 is TGTGCCAGCAGCTTCCGCGGCGTCACCCACGAGCAGTACTTC. Drawing the rest from reference TRBV11-2 and TRBJ2-7, the complete variable domain is EAGVAQSPRYKIIEKRQSVAFWCNPISGHATLYWYQQILGQGPKLLIQFQNNGVVDDSQLPKDRFSAERLKGVDSTLKIQPAKLEDSAVYLCASSFRGVTHEQYFGPGTRLTVT.